This TCR beta chain was sequenced in a study of cytomegalovirus exposure and HLA in healthy donors. General observations from the study: Association of a missense DCLRE1C variant with TCR beta V- and J-gene trimming was reported in a later analysis. Cytomegalovirus-associated status was assigned to fewer than 200 TCR beta chains. In a later analysis, the majority of CMV-associated beta chains seemingly showed HLA restriction.

Trimming took 2 bases from V and 4 from J; bases not matched to a gene: 12. Germline V lookup: CDR1 SGHTA, CDR2 FQGTGA. CDR3 length: 18 amino acids. On this clone: The target antigen is unknown.

The PCR had 60 Vbeta and 13 Jbeta primers. The protocol was immunoSEQ multiplex PCR, while the TCRdb copy is restricted to in-frame clones and leaves out a portion. The data show around 150,000 clones, under 80% seen once. The gene calls are TRBV7-3 and TRBJ2-2, with TRBD2 identical over 8 bases. The sample taken for sequencing was PBMCs. The origin of this receptor is a woman younger than 45 in good health and CMV-seronegative. The CDR3 protein is CASSLGGLAGLSTGELFF. The CDR3, as DNA: TGTGCCAGCAGCTTAGGGGGCTTAGCGGGGCTGAGCACCGGGGAGCTGTTTTTT.